The rows below give T cell receptor beta chains drawn from one sample of a study of blood T cell repertoires in COVID-19. Clones were read by immunoSEQ multiplex PCR, and TCRdb kept only the in-frame ones, dropping some. The sample has 290,000 or so clones; 85% to 90% are singletons. Sequencing was done on a sample of peripheral blood. These receptors all stem from a man between 65 and 85 years old with acute or convalescent COVID-19. Each CDR3 is given with its conserved first and last residue. The D gene is left open where the match is weak. Clone size appears in some rows only: once, few, many, or a class for an expanded clone.

cdr3_length clone_size j_call d_call v_call cdr3_nt cdr3_aa
16 NA TRBJ2-1 TRBD2 TRBV4-1 TGCGCCAGCAGCCAAGATGAGGCGGGGGGCTACAATGAGCAGTTCTTC CASSQDEAGGYNEQFF
15 NA TRBJ2-5 NA TRBV5-1 TGCGCCAGCAGTCCACTGCGCGGGCTGGAAGAGACCCAGTACTTC CASSPLRGLEETQYF
16 NA TRBJ2-2 NA TRBV10-3 TGTGCCATCGCCGCTTGGGGGGGCAGCGGCACCGGGGAGCTGTTTTTT CAIAAWGGSGTGELFF
14 NA TRBJ2-5 NA TRBV15 TGTGCCACCAGCAGAGGTCGCTCGGGAGAGACCCAGTACTTC CATSRGRSGETQYF
15 NA TRBJ1-5 TRBD1 TRBV11-3 TGTGCCAGCAGTACCGGGACAGGGTCGGGGCAGCCCCAGCATTTT CASSTGTGSGQPQHF
14 NA TRBJ2-1 TRBD2 TRBV5-1 TGCGCCAGCAGCCCGGGGACTAGCGGGGGTGAGCAGTTCTTC CASSPGTSGGEQFF
14 once TRBJ2-7 TRBD2 TRBV11-3 TGTGCCAGCAGCTTAGAAGCGGGGACCTACGAGCAGTACTTC CASSLEAGTYEQYF
16 NA TRBJ1-4 TRBD1 TRBV5-8 TGTGCCAGCAGCTCCGGACAGGGTCGAACTAATGAAAAACTGTTTTTT CASSSGQGRTNEKLFF
15 NA TRBJ2-1 NA TRBV28 TGTGCCAGCAGTACACCGGGACTTCCTACATTTGAGCAGTTCTTC CASSTPGLPTFEQFF
13 NA TRBJ1-5 NA TRBV14 TGTGCCAGCAGCCCCTCGGGCAATCAGCCCCAGCATTTT CASSPSGNQPQHF
15 once TRBJ1-5 NA TRBV28 TGTGCCAGCAGTTTATTGTCAGGGCTGATTCAGCCCCAGCATTTT CASSLLSGLIQPQHF
13 NA TRBJ2-7 TRBD1 TRBV3-1/TRBV3-2 TGTGCCAGCAGCTCGACACAGGGGAGTGAGCAGTACTTC CASSSTQGSEQYF
15 NA TRBJ1-2 NA TRBV15 TGTGCCACCAGCAGAGGGAACAGGGCGGACTATGGCTACACCTTC CATSRGNRADYGYTF
15 few TRBJ1-4 NA TRBV4-2 TGTGCCAGCAGCCAAGATGCGGGTTACGGTGAAAAACTGTTTTTT CASSQDAGYGEKLFF
13 NA TRBJ1-6 NA TRBV14 TGTGCCAGCAGCCCAGGGGACAATTCACCCCTCCACTTT CASSPGDNSPLHF
13 NA TRBJ2-7 TRBD2 TRBV2 TGTGCCAGCAGTGCCATCCGAGCGGGGGAGCAGTACTTC CASSAIRAGEQYF
15 NA TRBJ1-4 NA TRBV4-1 TGCGCCAGCAGTCGTGAGGGTACCGGAGGAGAAAAACTGTTTTTT CASSREGTGGEKLFF
14 NA TRBJ1-6 TRBD1 TRBV19 TGTGCCAGTAGTATTTTAGGGGGCGGATCACCCCTCCACTTT CASSILGGGSPLHF
14 NA TRBJ1-5 NA TRBV6-2/TRBV6-3 TGTGCCAGCAGTTGGACAAATAGCAATCAGCCCCAGCATTTT CASSWTNSNQPQHF
17 NA TRBJ2-3 TRBD2 TRBV4-1 TGCGCCAGCAGCCAACCCCCCCAGCGGGGCTCCACAGATACGCAGTATTTT CASSQPPQRGSTDTQYF
16 NA TRBJ1-4 TRBD1 TRBV7-9 TGTGCCAGCAGCCAAGGGGGCGGAAGTTGGGGCAAAAAACTGTTTTTT CASSQGGGSWGKKLFF
13 NA TRBJ2-7 NA TRBV5-1 TGCGCCAGCAGCTTATCTGGGCCCTACGAGCAGTACTTC CASSLSGPYEQYF
16 NA TRBJ1-5 NA TRBV10-2 TGCGCCAGCAGTGAGTTTCGGCAGGCCGTGGGTGGGCCCCAGCATTTT CASSEFRQAVGGPQHF
14 once TRBJ2-7 NA TRBV7-2 TGTGCCAGCAGCTTAGTTTCACAGGGTGGAGAGCAGTACTTC CASSLVSQGGEQYF
16 NA TRBJ1-4 TRBD1 TRBV30 TGTGCCTGGAGTGTAATAAGGACAGGAGGCATCGAAAAACTGTTTTTT CAWSVIRTGGIEKLFF
13 NA TRBJ1-1 TRBD1 TRBV6-2/TRBV6-3 TGTGCCAGCAGTTACTACGACAGGGAACGGGCTTTCTTT CASSYYDRERAFF
13 NA TRBJ1-1 NA TRBV12-3/TRBV12-4 TGTGCCAGCAGTTTTTCTATCACAGATGAAGCTTTCTTT CASSFSITDEAFF
13 few TRBJ2-1 NA TRBV7-2 TGTGCCAGCAGCCCTCCGGTTGCCAATGAGCAGTTCTTC CASSPPVANEQFF
15 NA TRBJ2-3 TRBD2 TRBV19 TGTGCCAGTACCCCAAGGCGGGGGAATGAAGATACGCAGTATTTT CASTPRRGNEDTQYF
13 once TRBJ1-2 TRBD1 TRBV6-5 TGTGCCAGCATCGGGACAGACAACTATGGCTACACCTTC CASIGTDNYGYTF
16 NA TRBJ1-1 TRBD1 TRBV27 TGTGCCAGCAGTACTTGGACAGGGGGCCGGAACACTGAAGCTTTCTTT CASSTWTGGRNTEAFF